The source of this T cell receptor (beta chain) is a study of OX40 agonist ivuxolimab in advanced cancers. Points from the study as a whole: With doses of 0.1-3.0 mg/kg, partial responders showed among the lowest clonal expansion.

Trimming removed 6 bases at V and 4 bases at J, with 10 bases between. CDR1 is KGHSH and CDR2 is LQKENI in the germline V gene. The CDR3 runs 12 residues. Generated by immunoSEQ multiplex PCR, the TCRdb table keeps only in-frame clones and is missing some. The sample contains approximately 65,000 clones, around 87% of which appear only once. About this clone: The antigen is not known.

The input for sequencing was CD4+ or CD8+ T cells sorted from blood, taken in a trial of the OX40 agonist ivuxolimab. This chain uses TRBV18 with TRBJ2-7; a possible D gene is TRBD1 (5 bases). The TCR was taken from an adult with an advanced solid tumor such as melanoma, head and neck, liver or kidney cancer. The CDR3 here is CASSLDNYEQYF. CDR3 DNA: TGTGCCAGCTCGCTGGACAATTACGAGCAGTACTTC. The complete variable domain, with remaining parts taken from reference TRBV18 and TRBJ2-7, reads NAGVMQNPRHLVRRRGQEARLRCSPMKGHSHVYWYRQLPEEGLKFMVYLQKENIIDESGMPKERFSAEFPKEGPSILRIQQVVRGDSAAYFCASSLDNYEQYFGPGTRLTVT.